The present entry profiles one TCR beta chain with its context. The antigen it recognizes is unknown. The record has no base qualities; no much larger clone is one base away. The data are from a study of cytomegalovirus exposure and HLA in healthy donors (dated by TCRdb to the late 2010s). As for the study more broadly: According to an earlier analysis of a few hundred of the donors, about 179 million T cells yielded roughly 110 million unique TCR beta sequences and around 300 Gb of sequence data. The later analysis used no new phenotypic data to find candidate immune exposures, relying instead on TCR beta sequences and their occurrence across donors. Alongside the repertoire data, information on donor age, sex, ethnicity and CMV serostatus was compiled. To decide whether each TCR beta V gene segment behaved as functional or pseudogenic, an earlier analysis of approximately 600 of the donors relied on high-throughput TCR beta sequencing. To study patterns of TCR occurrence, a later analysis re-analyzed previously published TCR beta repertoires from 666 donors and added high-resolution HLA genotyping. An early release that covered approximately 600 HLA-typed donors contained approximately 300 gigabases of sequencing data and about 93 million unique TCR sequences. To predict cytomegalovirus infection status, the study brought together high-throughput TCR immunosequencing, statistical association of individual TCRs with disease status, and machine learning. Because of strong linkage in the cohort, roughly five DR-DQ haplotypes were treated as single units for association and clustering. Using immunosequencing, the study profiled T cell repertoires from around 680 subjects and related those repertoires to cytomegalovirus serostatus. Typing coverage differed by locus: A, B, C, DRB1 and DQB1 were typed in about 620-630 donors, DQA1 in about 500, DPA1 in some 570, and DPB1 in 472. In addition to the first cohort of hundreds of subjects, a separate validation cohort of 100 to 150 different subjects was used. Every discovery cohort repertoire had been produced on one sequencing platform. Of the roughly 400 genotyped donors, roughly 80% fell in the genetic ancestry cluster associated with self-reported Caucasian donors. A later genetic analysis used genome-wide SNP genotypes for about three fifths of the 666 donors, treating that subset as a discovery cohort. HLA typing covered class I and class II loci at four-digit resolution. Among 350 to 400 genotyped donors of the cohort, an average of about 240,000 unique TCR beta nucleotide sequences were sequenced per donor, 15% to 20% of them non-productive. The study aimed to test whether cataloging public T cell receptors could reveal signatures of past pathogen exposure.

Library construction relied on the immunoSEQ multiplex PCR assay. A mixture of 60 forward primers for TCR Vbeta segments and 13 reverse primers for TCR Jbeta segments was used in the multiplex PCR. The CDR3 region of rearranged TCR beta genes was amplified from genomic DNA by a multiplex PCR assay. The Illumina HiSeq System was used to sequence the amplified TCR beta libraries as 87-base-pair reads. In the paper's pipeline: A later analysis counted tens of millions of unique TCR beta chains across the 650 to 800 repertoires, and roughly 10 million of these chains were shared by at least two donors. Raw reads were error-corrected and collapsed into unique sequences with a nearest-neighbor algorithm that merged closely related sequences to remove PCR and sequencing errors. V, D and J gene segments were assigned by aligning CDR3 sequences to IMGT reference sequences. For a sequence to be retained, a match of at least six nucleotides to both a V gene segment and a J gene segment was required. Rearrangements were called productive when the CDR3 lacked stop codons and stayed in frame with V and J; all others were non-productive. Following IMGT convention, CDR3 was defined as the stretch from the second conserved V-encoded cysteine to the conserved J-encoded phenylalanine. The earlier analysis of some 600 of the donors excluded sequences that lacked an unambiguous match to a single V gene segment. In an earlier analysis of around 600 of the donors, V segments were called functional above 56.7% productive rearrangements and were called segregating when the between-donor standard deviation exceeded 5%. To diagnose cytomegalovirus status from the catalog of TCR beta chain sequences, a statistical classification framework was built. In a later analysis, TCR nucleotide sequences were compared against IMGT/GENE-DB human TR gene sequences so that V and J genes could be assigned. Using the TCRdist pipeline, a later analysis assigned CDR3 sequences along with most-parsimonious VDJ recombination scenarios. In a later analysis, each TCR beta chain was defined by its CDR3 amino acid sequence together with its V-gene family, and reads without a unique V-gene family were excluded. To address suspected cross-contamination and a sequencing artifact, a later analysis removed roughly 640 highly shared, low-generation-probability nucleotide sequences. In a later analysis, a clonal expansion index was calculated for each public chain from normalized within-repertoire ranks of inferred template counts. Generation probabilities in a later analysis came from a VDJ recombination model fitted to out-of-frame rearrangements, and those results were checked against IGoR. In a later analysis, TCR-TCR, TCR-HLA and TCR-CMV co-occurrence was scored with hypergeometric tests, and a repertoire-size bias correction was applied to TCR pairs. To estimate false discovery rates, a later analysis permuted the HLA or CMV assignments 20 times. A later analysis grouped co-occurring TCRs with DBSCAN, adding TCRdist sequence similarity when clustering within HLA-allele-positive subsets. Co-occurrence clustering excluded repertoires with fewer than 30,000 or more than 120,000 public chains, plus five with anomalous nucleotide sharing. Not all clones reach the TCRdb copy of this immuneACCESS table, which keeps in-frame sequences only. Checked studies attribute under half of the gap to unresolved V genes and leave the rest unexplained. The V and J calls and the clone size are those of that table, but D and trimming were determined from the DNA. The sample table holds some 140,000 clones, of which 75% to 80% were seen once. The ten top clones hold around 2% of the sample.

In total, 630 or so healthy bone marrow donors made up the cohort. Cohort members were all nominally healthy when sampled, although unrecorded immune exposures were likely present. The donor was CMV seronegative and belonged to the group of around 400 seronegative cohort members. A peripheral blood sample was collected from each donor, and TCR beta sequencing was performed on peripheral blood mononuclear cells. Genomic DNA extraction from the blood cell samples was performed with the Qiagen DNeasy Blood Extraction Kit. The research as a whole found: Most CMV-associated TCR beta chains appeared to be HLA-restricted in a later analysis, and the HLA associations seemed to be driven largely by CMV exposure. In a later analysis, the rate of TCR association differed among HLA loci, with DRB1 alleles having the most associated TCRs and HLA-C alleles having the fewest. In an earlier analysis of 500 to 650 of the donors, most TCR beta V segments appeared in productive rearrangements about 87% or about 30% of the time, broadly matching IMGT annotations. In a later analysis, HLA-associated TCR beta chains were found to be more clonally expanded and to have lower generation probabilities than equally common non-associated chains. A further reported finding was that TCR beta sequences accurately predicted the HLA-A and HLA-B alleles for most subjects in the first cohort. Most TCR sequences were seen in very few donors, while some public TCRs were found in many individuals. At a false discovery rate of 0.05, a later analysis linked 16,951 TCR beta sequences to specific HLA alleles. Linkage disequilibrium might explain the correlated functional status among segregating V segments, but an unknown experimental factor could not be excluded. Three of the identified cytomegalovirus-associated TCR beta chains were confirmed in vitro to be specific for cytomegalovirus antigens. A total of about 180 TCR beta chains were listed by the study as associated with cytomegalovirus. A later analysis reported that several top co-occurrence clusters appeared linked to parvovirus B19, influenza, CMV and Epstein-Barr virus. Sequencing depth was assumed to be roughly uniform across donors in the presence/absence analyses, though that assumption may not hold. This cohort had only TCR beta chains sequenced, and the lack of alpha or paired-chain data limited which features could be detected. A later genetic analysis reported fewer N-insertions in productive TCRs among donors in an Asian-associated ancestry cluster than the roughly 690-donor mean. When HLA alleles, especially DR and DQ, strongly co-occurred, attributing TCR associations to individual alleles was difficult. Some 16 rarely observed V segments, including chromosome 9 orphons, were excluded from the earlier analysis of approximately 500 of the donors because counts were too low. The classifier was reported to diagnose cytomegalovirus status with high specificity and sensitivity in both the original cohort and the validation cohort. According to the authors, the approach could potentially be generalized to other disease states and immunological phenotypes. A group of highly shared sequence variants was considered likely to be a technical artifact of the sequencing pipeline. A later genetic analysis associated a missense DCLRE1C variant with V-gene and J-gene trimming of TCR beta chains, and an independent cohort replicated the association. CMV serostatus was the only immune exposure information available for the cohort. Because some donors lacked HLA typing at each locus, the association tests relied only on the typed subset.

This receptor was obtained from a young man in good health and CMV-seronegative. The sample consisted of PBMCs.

At the DNA level, the sequence is TGTGCCATCAGTGAGTCGTTCGGGGGGAGCTCCTACGAGCAGTACTTC. It encodes CAISESFGGSSYEQYF. The sequence joins TRBV10-3 to TRBJ2-7; 7 nucleotides in the junction match TRBD2. CDR1 ENHRY and CDR2 SYGVKD were looked up in the germline V gene. The CDR3 covers 16 residues, taking in both the cysteine and the phenylalanine. The retained sequence is limited to the CDR3, 48 bases, with the frame set at the first base. Trimming removed 0 bases from V and 0 bases from J; the gene matches leave 5 bases unexplained.